These 12 T cell receptor beta chains originate from one sample sequenced in a study of tumor-infiltrating lymphocytes in localized non-small cell lung cancer (dated by TCRdb to about 2021). Receptors were amplified or captured by the immunoSEQ multiplex PCR assay. This is the immuneACCESS table as TCRdb keeps it, with only in-frame sequences that have V and J called. A part of the clones is gone; compared with another copy, unresolved V genes explain less than half, and the rest is unexplained. Present in this sample are 9,500 to 10,000 clones, around 70% of which were seen just once. About a fifth of the sample is in the top ten clones. Material: lung tumor tissue. Source of these receptors: a human donor with non-small cell lung cancer.

V and J are TRBV7-9 and TRBJ2-7; the match to TRBD1 covers 8 bases. Germline values: CDR1 SEHNR, CDR2 FQNEAQ (reference sequence). The junction had 6 bases not matched to a gene; V was cut back by 5 bases and J by 6 bases. The CDR3 covers 13 residues. The chain's CDR3 is CASSRTGGSEQYF. The CDR3 nucleotides read TGTGCCAGCAGCCGTACAGGGGGAAGCGAGCAGTACTTC.

Points on this clone: At one end, the junction sequence differs from germline, possibly due to a read error. V gene TRBV5-1 combines with J gene TRBJ1-1; TRBD1 is a possible D gene (5 bases). The CDR3 has 15 residues. Germline V gives CDR1 SGHRS, CDR2 YFSETQ. The CDR3 DNA reads TGCGCCAGCAGCCTGGACGGAACTCTTGGGACTGCAGCTTTCTTT. This translates into CASSLDGTLGTAAFF.

The V gene is TRBV7-9, the J gene TRBJ1-4, with D hard to call. V was cut by 8 bases and J by 0 bases, with 16 bases left in between. CDR1 and CDR2 (germline): SEHNR, FQNEAQ (reference sequence). The CDR3 totals 16 residues. The CDR3, as DNA: TGTGCCAGCCGTCGGGGAGACGGGCCAACTAATGAAAAACTGTTTTTT. It specifies CASRRGDGPTNEKLFF.

This clone occurred once. CDR3 nucleotide sequence: TGTGCCAGCAGCCTCCTAGCGGGGGCTAATGAAAAACTGTTTTTT. This sequence encodes CASSLLAGANEKLFF. The V and J genes are TRBV4-2 and TRBJ1-4, with D possibly matching TRBD1 (5 bases). Trimming shortened V by 4 bases and J by 3 bases, and 12 bases separated the two germline ends. Germline CDR1 reads LGHNA; CDR2 reads YNFKEQ. This CDR3 comprises 15 residues.

The chain combines TRBV4-2 with TRBJ2-1, with 11 bases matching TRBD2. CDR3 size: 16 residues. Trimming cost V 1 base and J 4 bases; bases outside gene matches: 3. CDR1 is LGHNA, CDR2 YNFKEQ, per germline. The chain's CDR3 is CASSQVAGGKYNEQFF. CDR3 nucleotides: TGTGCCAGCAGCCAAGTAGCGGGGGGGAAATACAATGAGCAGTTCTTC.

This sequence joins TRBV2 and TRBJ2-7; D is ambiguous. V lost 5 bases, J lost 5 bases, and 13 bases lay in between. This CDR3 is built from 13 residues. Germline V gene data show CDR1 as SNHLY and CDR2 as FYNNEI. The CDR3 reads CASSRAGPNEQYF. As DNA, the CDR3 is TGTGCCAGCAGTCGGGCAGGCCCTAACGAGCAGTACTTC.

The chain links TRBV9 to TRBJ1-2, with 8 bases fitting TRBD1. There are 15 residues in the CDR3. Looked up from germline, CDR1 is SGDLS and CDR2 is YYNGEE. The ends lost 4 bases at V and 7 bases at J; junction bases unmatched: 12. CDR3: CASSLPPGQDGGYTF. CDR3 DNA sequence: TGTGCCAGCAGCCTGCCCCCGGGACAGGATGGTGGCTACACCTTC.

CDR3 in DNA: TGCGCCAGCAGTGCCAGGGTAGGGGGCTACACCTTC. This translates into CASSARVGGYTF. The chain combines TRBV10-2 with TRBJ1-2; the D gene is possibly TRBD1 (5 bases). With 4 bases removed from V and 8 bases from J, the gap between germline ends came to 11 bases. CDR1 is WSHSY, CDR2 SAAADI, per germline. This CDR3 has 12 residues.

CDR3 loop: CASSLGLGGNQPQHF. CDR3 DNA: TGCGCCAGCAGCTTGGGTTTAGGGGGCAATCAGCCCCAGCATTTT. This chain connects TRBV5-1 to TRBJ1-5, with a possible D match to TRBD1 (5 bases). The CDR3 loop spans 15 amino acids. V was cut by 0 bases and J by 2 bases, with 9 bases left in between. The V gene's germline CDR1 is SGHRS and CDR2 YFSETQ. Based on the CDR3 plus reference TRBV5-1 and TRBJ1-5, the full variable domain is KAGVTQTPRYLIKTRGQQVTLSCSPISGHRSVSWYQQTPGQGLQFLFEYFSETQRNKGNFPGRFSGRQFSNSRSEMNVSTLELGDSALYLCASSLGLGGNQPQHFGDGTRLSIL.

Sample share makes this clone medium-sized (0.01 to 0.1%). This chain connects TRBV19 to TRBJ2-7, with 12 positions matching TRBD1. V lost 3 bases to trimming and J lost 2 bases; unmatched junction nucleotides: 2. The germline CDR1 and CDR2 sequences are LNHDA and SQIVND (reference sequence). The CDR3 is made up of 15 amino acids. CDR3 protein: CASSIGTGGTYEQYF. The CDR3 nucleotides are TGTGCCAGTAGTATTGGGACAGGGGGCACCTACGAGCAGTACTTC.

The CDR3 DNA follows: TGTGCCAGCGGGGTTTCCTACGAGCAGTACTTC. Its translation: CASGVSYEQYF. The rearrangement uses TRBV6-6 and TRBJ2-7; D gene ambiguous. This CDR3 contains 11 residues. Trimming pared 8 bases from V and 1 base from J, leaving 6 bases between. The germline V gene encodes CDR1 MNHNY and CDR2 SVGAGI (reference sequence).

The chain recombines TRBV11-2 with TRBJ1-4; D call uncertain. Germline loops: CDR1 SGHAT, CDR2 FQNNGV. The CDR3 has 13 residues. V was clipped by 1 base and J by 11 bases, with 11 bases between them. DNA for the CDR3: TGTGCCAGCAGCTTAGTTCGGGTGGGCAAACTGTTTTTT. Residues: CASSLVRVGKLFF.